A single sample is the source of the 23 T cell receptor beta chains below, sequenced in a study of shared T cell receptors in the human thymus. Method: immunoSEQ multiplex PCR; TCRdb's copy keeps in-frame clones and lacks some. Among 550,000 to 800,000 clones listed, 70% to 90% were seen once. This sample also belongs to another study, concerning human thymus T cells.

The sample taken for sequencing was thymocytes. These receptors were taken from a girl under two years old with a congenital heart defect.

The chain joins TRBV4-1 to TRBJ1-1, with TRBD1 matching 7 bases. Germline-derived CDR1 and CDR2 are MGHRA and YSYEKL. Losses at the gene ends were 5 bases for V and 3 bases for J; bases not matched to a gene: 12. CDR3 length: 16 residues. The CDR3 sequence: CASSDKPGGRDTEAFF. In DNA form, the CDR3 reads TGCGCCAGCAGCGATAAACCAGGGGGGAGAGACACTGAAGCTTTCTTT.

This clone was counted a few times. V usage is TRBV19 and J usage is TRBJ2-3; the D is unclear. Germline loops: CDR1 LNHDA, CDR2 SQIVND (reference sequence). V gave up 5 bases and J gave up 4 bases, with 10 bases separating them. The CDR3 is 13 amino acids. CDR3 bases: TGTGCCAGTAGTCCCCCCTTAGCAGATACGCAGTATTTT. The encoded protein is CASSPPLADTQYF.

This chain connects TRBV2 to TRBJ2-5, with D possibly being TRBD2 (7 bases). Germline V CDR1 and CDR2: SNHLY, FYNNEI. The CDR3 covers 15 residues. The germline V and J ends were trimmed by 1 base and 5 bases, with 14 bases remaining between them. CDR3 protein: CASSEGGGAGETQYF. CDR3 sequence (DNA): TGTGCCAGCAGTGAAGGAGGGGGGGCTGGGGAGACCCAGTACTTC. Supplemented by reference TRBV2 and TRBJ2-5, the full variable domain reads EPEVTQTPSHQVTQMGQEVILRCVPISNHLYFYWYRQILGQKVEFLVSFYNNEISEKSEIFDDQFSVERPDGSNFTLKIRSTKLEDSAMYFCASSEGGGAGETQYFGPGTRLLVL.

The chain uses TRBV10-1 and TRBJ1-1; D is ambiguous. The germline V and J ends were trimmed by 0 bases and 7 bases, with 12 bases remaining between them. The germline gives CDR1 WNHNN, CDR2 SYGVQD (reference sequence). This CDR3 is 14 amino acids long. This CDR3 is CASSESRDIIEAFF. The CDR3, as DNA: TGCGCCAGCAGTGAGTCTCGGGATATCATTGAAGCTTTCTTT.

This chain links TRBV19 with TRBJ2-3; a weak D match, TRBD1 (5 bases). V lost 5 bases to trimming and J lost 5 bases, with 11 bases between them. CDR1 and CDR2 (germline): LNHDA, SQIVND (reference sequence). CDR3 length: 13 amino acids. The CDR3 DNA reads TGTGCCAGTAGTCGCCATAGGGGAGATACGCAGTATTTT. Protein product: CASSRHRGDTQYF.

This clone came up a few times. The chain couples TRBV5-6 to TRBJ2-6, with D perhaps matching TRBD2 (5 bases). Germline V lookup: CDR1 SGHDT, CDR2 YYEEEE. Deletions cut 4 bases from V and 0 bases from J, with 8 bases between. The CDR3 sequence is 15 residues long. For the CDR3, the DNA is TGTGCCAGCAGCCACCGGGGCTCTGGGGCCAACGTCCTGACTTTC. It yields the protein CASSHRGSGANVLTF.

The CDR3: CASRGTGGPSLAKNIQYF. DNA for the CDR3: TGTGCCAGTAGGGGGACAGGGGGACCATCACTAGCCAAAAACATTCAGTACTTC. This chain links TRBV19 with TRBJ2-4; 11 bases are shared with TRBD1. V dropped 6 bases and J dropped 0; count of bases not matched to a gene: 10. Looked up from germline, CDR1 is LNHDA and CDR2 is SQIVND (reference sequence). The CDR3 runs to 18 residues.

The V call is TRBV5-4, the J call TRBJ1-1, with 7 nucleotides matching TRBD1. This CDR3 contains 14 residues. The J segment lost 14 bases and the V segment lost 4 bases, leaving 17 bases of the junction unmatched. CDR1 SGHNT and CDR2 YYREEE come from the germline V gene (reference sequence). CDR3 sequence (DNA): TGTGCCAGCAGCGCCTCATGGGACAGAGAGTACGAATTCTTT. Its translation is CASSASWDREYEFF.

The chain has TRBV19 and TRBJ2-7; maybe TRBD2 (7 bases). This CDR3 contains 15 residues. V was cut by 4 bases and J by 6 bases, with 19 bases left in between. The germline V gene encodes CDR1 LNHDA and CDR2 SQIVND (reference sequence). The CDR3 bases are TGTGCCAGTAGTACCGGGGCGGGGGCCACCCCCGAGCAGTACTTC. It yields the protein CASSTGAGATPEQYF.

The chain carries TRBV28 and TRBJ1-1, with 7 bases aligning to TRBD1. CDR3 length: 13 amino acids. The V and J ends lost 6 bases and 1 base, in that order; junction bases with no gene match: 2. Looked up from germline, CDR1 is MDHEN and CDR2 is SYDVKM. Written as DNA, the CDR3 is TGTGCCAGCAGCCCAGGGGGGAACACTGAAGCTTTCTTT. It encodes CASSPGGNTEAFF.

J is TRBJ2-5 and V is TRBV6-5; 9 bases are a match to TRBD2. With the DNA end fitting TRBJ2-7 better, the J assignment may be wrong. The CDR3 spans 15 residues. CDR1 is MNHEY, CDR2 SVGAGI, per germline. The CDR3 region is CASSAIAGVEYEQYF. In DNA form, the CDR3 reads TGTGCCAGCAGCGCAATAGCGGGGGTCGAATACGAGCAGTACTTC.

The chain uses TRBV19 and TRBJ1-5; weak D call: TRBD1 (6 bases). The CDR3 has 14 amino acids. Trimming took off 5 bases at V and 7 bases at J, with 15 bases between the two ends. Germline lookup yields CDR1 LNHDA and CDR2 SQIVND (reference sequence). CDR3 in DNA: TGTGCCAGTAGTGATCAACAGGGCTGGCAGCCCCAGCATTTT. Its protein is CASSDQQGWQPQHF.

The rearrangement links TRBV28 to TRBJ1-5; D is possibly TRBD1 (5 bases). The germline gives CDR1 MDHEN, CDR2 SYDVKM. This CDR3 has 15 residues. V lost 7 bases to trimming and J lost 11 bases, with 24 bases between them. CDR3 DNA: TGTGCCAGCACCGTAGCGGGGCAGTGGCAGTCAGCCCAGCATTTT. This translates into CASTVAGQWQSAQHF.

The chain combines TRBV6-1 with TRBJ1-2; 8 bases match TRBD1. Germline assignment: CDR1 MNHNS and CDR2 SASEGT. V was pared by 3 bases and J by 6 bases, with 6 bases of the junction left unmatched. This CDR3 is built from 14 residues. CDR3: CASSDTTGADGYTF. Written as DNA, the CDR3 is TGTGCCAGCAGTGATACGACAGGGGCCGATGGCTACACCTTC.

The chain joins TRBV4-2 to TRBJ1-4; the match to TRBD1 covers 7 bases. The length of the CDR3 is 17 residues. Looked up from germline, CDR1 is LGHNA and CDR2 is YNFKEQ. V was clipped by 2 bases and J by 1 base; unmatched bases: 7. The CDR3, as DNA: TGTGCCAGCAGCCAACCCGGACAGGAACTAACTAATGAAAAACTGTTTTTT. The encoded protein is CASSQPGQELTNEKLFF.

The gene calls are TRBV19 and TRBJ1-3; D is possibly TRBD1 (6 bases). The V end was cut by 6 bases, the J end by 1 base, with 13 bases between. Germline V gene lookup returns CDR1 LNHDA and CDR2 SQIVND (reference sequence). This CDR3 contains 15 residues. As DNA, the CDR3 is TGTGCCAGTAGCCCCTCTCAGGGGTCTGGAAACACCATATATTTT. Protein product: CASSPSQGSGNTIYF. Together with reference TRBV19 and TRBJ1-3, the CDR3 gives the full variable domain: DGGITQSPKYLFRKEGQNVTLSCEQNLNHDAMYWYRQDPGQGLRLIYYSQIVNDFQKGDIAEGYSVSREKKESFPLTVTSAQKNPTAFYLCASSPSQGSGNTIYFGEGSWLTVV.

This chain connects TRBV5-6 to TRBJ2-3; 9 bases line up with TRBD2. Germline V gene data show CDR1 as SGHDT and CDR2 as YYEEEE. With 1 base clipped from V and 3 bases from J, the junction kept 9 bases outside the gene matches. The CDR3 is made up of 17 amino acids. This CDR3 is CASSLKLAGDLTDTQYF. The DNA of the CDR3 is TGTGCCAGCAGCTTGAAACTAGCGGGTGACTTGACAGATACGCAGTATTTT.

This chain uses TRBV6-8 with TRBJ1-5; 7 nucleotides agree with TRBD1. The V segment lost 5 bases and the J segment 0 bases; nucleotides outside the gene matches: 13. The CDR3 is 18 amino acids. Germline V gene lookup returns CDR1 MNHGY and CDR2 SAAAGT. Here the CDR3 DNA reads TGTGCCAGCAGTCCTCGACAGGGAGATACCTATAGCAATCAGCCCCAGCATTTT. Translated: CASSPRQGDTYSNQPQHF.

The chain employs TRBV9 and TRBJ1-2; 10 positions agree with TRBD1. Unmatched junction bases numbered 3, after V lost 2 bases and J lost 2 bases. Germline lookup yields CDR1 SGDLS and CDR2 YYNGEE. The CDR3 sequence is 15 residues long. CDR3 sequence: CASSVRDRGNYGYTF. CDR3 DNA sequence: TGTGCCAGCAGCGTGCGGGACAGGGGAAACTATGGCTACACCTTC.

V usage is TRBV4-2 and J usage is TRBJ2-7; D may be TRBD2 (5 bases). CDR3 size: 19 residues. Germline CDR1 and CDR2: LGHNA and YNFKEQ. Trimming took off 4 bases at V and 2 bases at J, with 27 bases between the two ends. The CDR3 loop reads CASSPHNSLGAAEPYEQYF. The CDR3 DNA is TGTGCCAGCAGCCCCCATAATTCCCTGGGAGCCGCCGAACCCTACGAGCAGTACTTC.

The gene calls are TRBV15 and TRBJ1-5; D gene unclear. The CDR3 has 14 residues. Germline CDR1 is LNHNV and CDR2 is YYDKDF (reference sequence). V shed 1 base and J shed 0 bases, with 4 bases lying between them. For the CDR3, the DNA is TGTGCCACCAGCAGAGCCTATAGCAATCAGCCCCAGCATTTT. It translates to CATSRAYSNQPQHF.

The V and J genes are TRBV5-6 and TRBJ2-1; D may be TRBD1 (5 bases). Germline CDR1 reads SGHDT; CDR2 reads YYEEEE. The CDR3 has 16 amino acids. V lost 4 bases and J 0 bases, leaving 14 bases between the germline ends. The CDR3 sequence: CASSEGVPSSYNEQFF. The CDR3 DNA is TGTGCCAGCAGCGAAGGGGTCCCCAGCTCCTACAATGAGCAGTTCTTC.

This clone was seen only a few times. The gene calls are TRBV5-8 and TRBJ2-1; TRBD1 matches at 8 bases. The CDR3 loop spans 14 amino acids. The J segment lost 3 bases and the V segment lost 2 bases, leaving 1 base of the junction unmatched. CDR1 and CDR2 (germline): SGHTS, YDEGEE. The CDR3 region is CASSLQGGYNEQFF. DNA of the CDR3: TGTGCCAGCAGCTTACAGGGGGGCTACAATGAGCAGTTCTTC.